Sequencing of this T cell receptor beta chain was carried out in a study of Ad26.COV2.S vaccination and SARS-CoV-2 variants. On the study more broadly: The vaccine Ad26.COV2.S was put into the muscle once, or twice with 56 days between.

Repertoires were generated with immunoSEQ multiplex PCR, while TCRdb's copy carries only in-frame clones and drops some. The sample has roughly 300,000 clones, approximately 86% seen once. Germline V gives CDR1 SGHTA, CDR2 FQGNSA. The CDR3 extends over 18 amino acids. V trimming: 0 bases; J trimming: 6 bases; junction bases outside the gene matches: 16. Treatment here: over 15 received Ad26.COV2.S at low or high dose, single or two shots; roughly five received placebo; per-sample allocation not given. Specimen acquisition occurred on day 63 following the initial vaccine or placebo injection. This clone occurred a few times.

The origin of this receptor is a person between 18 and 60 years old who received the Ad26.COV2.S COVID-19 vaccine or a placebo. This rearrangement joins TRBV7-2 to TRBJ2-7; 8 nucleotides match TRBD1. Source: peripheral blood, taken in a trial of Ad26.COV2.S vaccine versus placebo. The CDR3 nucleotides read TGTGCCAGCAGCTTAGCGGGAATGGGACAGGCGTTTTCTTTCGAGCAGTACTTC. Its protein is CASSLAGMGQAFSFEQYF.